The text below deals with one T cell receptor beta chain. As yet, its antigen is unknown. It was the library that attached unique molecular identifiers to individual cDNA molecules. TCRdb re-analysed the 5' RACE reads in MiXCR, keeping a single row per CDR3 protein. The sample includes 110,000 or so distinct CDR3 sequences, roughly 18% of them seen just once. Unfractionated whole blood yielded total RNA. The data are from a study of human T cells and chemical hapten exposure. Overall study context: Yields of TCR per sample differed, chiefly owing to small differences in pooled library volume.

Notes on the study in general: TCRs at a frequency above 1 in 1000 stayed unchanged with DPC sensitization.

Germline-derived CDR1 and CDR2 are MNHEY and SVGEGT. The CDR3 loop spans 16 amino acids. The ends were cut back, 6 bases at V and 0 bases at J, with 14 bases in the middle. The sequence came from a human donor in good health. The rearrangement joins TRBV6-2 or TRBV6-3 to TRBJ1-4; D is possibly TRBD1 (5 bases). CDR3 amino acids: CASRPGQGATNEKLFF. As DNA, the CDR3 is TGTGCCAGCAGGCCCGGACAAGGGGCAACTAATGAAAAACTGTTTTTT.